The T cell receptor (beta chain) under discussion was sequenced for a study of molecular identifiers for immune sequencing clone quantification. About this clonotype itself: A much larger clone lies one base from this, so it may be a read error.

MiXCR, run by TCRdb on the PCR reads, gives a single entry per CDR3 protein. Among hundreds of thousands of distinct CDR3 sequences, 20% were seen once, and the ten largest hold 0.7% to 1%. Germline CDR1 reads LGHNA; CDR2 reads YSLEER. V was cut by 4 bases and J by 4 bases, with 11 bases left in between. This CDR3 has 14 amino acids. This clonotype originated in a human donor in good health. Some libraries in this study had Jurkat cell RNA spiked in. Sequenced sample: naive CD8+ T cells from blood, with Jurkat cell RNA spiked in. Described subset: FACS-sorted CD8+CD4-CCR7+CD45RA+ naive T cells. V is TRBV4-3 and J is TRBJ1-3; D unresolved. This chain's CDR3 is CASSPSIMGNTIYF. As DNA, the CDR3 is TGCGCCAGCAGCCCGTCAATAATGGGAAACACCATATATTTT.